This paragraph covers one T cell receptor (beta chain) sequence. What it recognizes is unknown. The data are from a study of graft-versus-host responses after intestinal transplantation. Overall study: Anti-thymocyte globulin induction, then tacrolimus and steroids for approximately 3 years, went to all recipients. The study, taken as a whole, reports: Allograft graft-versus-host to host-versus-graft clonal ratios ran high in patients with graft-donor T cell macrochimerism.

Libraries were prepared by immunoSEQ multiplex PCR; TCRdb keeps only in-frame clonotypes and omits some of them. The profile shows more than 9,500 clones, 91% of them singletons. Specified time point: postoperative day 105 after intestinal transplantation (dayNNNN = postoperative day). This receptor was taken from a human patient who received an intestinal transplant, so some T cells may come from the graft donor. Sequencing used PBMCs, obtained 105 days after intestinal transplantation.

As DNA, the CDR3 is TGTGCCAGTAGAGACAGTAGCAATCAGCCCCAGCATTTT. This codes for CASRDSSNQPQHF. This rearrangement joins TRBV19 to TRBJ1-5, with D maybe TRBD1 (5 bases). Trimming left V 6 bases short and J 0 bases short, with 6 bases between. This CDR3 has 13 amino acids. Germline-derived CDR1 and CDR2 are LNHDA and SQIVND (reference sequence).